One sample yielded the 5 T cell receptor beta chains listed below, sequenced in a study of T cell responses to AZD1222 COVID-19 vaccine. Clones were read by immunoSEQ multiplex PCR, and TCRdb kept only the in-frame ones, dropping some. This table holds around 170,000 clones, about nine tenths found once. The source material was peripheral blood, sampled on day 0 of AZD1222 vaccination. The receptors were gathered from an adult in good health.

The chain recombines TRBV12-3 or TRBV12-4 with TRBJ1-6; no clear D gene. The V and J ends lost 3 bases and 5 bases respectively, with 5 bases between them. The CDR3 contains 13 residues. The CDR3 loop reads CASSFKNNSPLHF. CDR3 bases: TGTGCCAGCAGTTTTAAAAATAATTCACCCCTCCACTTT.

Note on this clone: Its ends do not fully match the called genes, so a read error is possible. The chain is built from TRBV28 and TRBJ1-1; no firm D call. The CDR3 runs to 12 residues. CDR1 and CDR2 (germline): MDHEN, SYDVKM. CDR3 in DNA: TGTGCCAGCAGTCCCATCAGTAACGACCTAAAATTT. This gives the protein CASSPISNDLKF.

This chain uses TRBV11-2 with TRBJ2-2; D unresolved. The CDR3 runs 12 residues. The V end was cut by 3 bases, the J end by 6 bases, with 5 bases between. The germline V gene has CDR1 SGHAT and CDR2 FQNNGV. The CDR3: CASSFSAGELFF. Here the CDR3 DNA reads TGTGCCAGCAGCTTCAGCGCCGGGGAGCTGTTTTTT.

CDR3 sequence: CASSIGDRQFNYEQYF. For the CDR3, the DNA is TGTGCCAGTAGTATAGGGGACAGACAATTCAACTACGAGCAGTACTTC. The genes are TRBV19 and TRBJ2-7, with 7 bases matching TRBD1. Losses at the gene ends were 1 base for V and 3 bases for J; bases not matched to a gene: 9. The CDR3 loop spans 16 amino acids. Germline V gives CDR1 LNHDA, CDR2 SQIVND (reference sequence).

This clone was detected only once. The genes are TRBV7-9 and TRBJ2-3; no clear D gene. V shed 3 bases and J shed 2 bases, with 6 bases lying between them. Looked up from germline, CDR1 is SEHNR and CDR2 is FQNEAQ (reference sequence). The CDR3 covers 13 residues. Here the CDR3 reads CASSLDLTDTQYF. The DNA of the CDR3 is TGTGCCAGCAGCTTGGATCTCACAGATACGCAGTATTTT.